This T cell receptor beta chain was retrieved from a study of OX40 agonist ivuxolimab in advanced cancers. Overall study: Cancers in dose escalation were hepatocellular, melanoma, renal cell and head and neck.

Repertoires were generated with immunoSEQ multiplex PCR, while TCRdb's copy carries only in-frame clones and drops some. Among under 80,000 clones listed, 85% to 95% were seen once. This clone has a single count. The germline gene is not matched at one end of the junction; a read error may be the cause. The germline CDR1 and CDR2 sequences are MGHDK and SYGVNS. The CDR3 totals 17 residues. The specimen comprised CD4+ or CD8+ T cells sorted from blood, sampled in a trial of the OX40 agonist ivuxolimab. The receptor was isolated from an adult with an advanced solid tumor such as melanoma, head and neck, liver or kidney cancer. The chain links TRBV25-1 to TRBJ2-2; the match to TRBD2 covers 8 bases. The CDR3 reads CASSAISGRANAGELFF. As DNA, the CDR3 is TGTGCCAGCAGTGCCATAAGCGGGAGAGCGAACGCCGGGGAGCTGTTTTTT.